The 21 T cell receptor beta chains presented below share a single source sample, sequenced in a study of human T cells and chemical hapten exposure. Documented time point: patch test 1, 2 weeks after DPC sensitization. This sample's treatment: therapeutic diphenylcyclopropenone sensitization with weekly scalp DPC. TCRdb re-called the RACE reads through MiXCR, storing one row per CDR3 protein. The sample carries around 300,000 distinct CDR3 sequences, around 6.9% recorded once. The material sequenced was whole blood, taken in connection with sensitization to the hapten diphenylcyclopropenone (DPC). The origin of the receptors is a woman between 18 and 29 years old with alopecia areata. Some clones in this sample may be carry-over from other donors' samples.

CDR3 sequence (DNA): TGTGCCAGCACGGAGACACCGGATAATTCACCCCTCCACTTT. Translating gives CASTETPDNSPLHF. The chain joins TRBV7-9 to TRBJ1-6; no definite D call. The CDR3 consists of 14 residues. Germline V CDR1 and CDR2: SEHNR, FQNEAQ (reference sequence). V lost 7 bases and J lost 5, with 12 bases in between.

This clonotype showed up just a few times. The V call is TRBV4-1, the J call TRBJ2-1, with 7 bases that match TRBD2. Trimming cost V 4 bases and J 10 bases; bases outside gene matches: 16. Germline-derived CDR1 and CDR2 are MGHRA and YSYEKL. This CDR3 has 16 amino acids. CDR3 region: CASSPQWRTRGEEQFF. As DNA, the CDR3 is TGCGCCAGCAGCCCCCAATGGAGGACTAGAGGTGAGGAGCAGTTCTTC.

This clonotype has a count of ten or more. The rearrangement uses TRBV5-5 and TRBJ2-2, with D possibly being TRBD2 (5 bases). V lost 1 base, J lost 5 bases, and 12 bases lay in between. The germline CDR1 and CDR2 sequences are SGHKS and YYEKEE (reference sequence). The CDR3 length is 15 residues. CDR3 in amino acids: CASSLQVPGTGELFF. The CDR3 region has the DNA TGTGCCAGCAGCTTGCAAGTGCCGGGGACCGGGGAGCTGTTTTTT. The variable domain in full, completed from reference TRBV5-5 and TRBJ2-2, reads DAGVTQSPTHLIKTRGQQVTLRCSPISGHKSVSWYQQVLGQGPQFIFQYYEKEERGRGNFPDRFSARQFPNYSSELNVNALLLGDSALYLCASSLQVPGTGELFFGEGSRLTVL.

This clonotype was seen only a few times. The J gene is TRBJ1-2, the V gene TRBV28; TRBD1 might be the D (5 bases). The germline V and J ends were trimmed by 3 bases and 0 bases, with 8 bases remaining between them. Germline CDR1 is MDHEN and CDR2 is SYDVKM. The CDR3 has 14 residues. CDR3 in amino acids: CASSFDSPNYGYTF. The CDR3 coding sequence is TGTGCCAGCAGTTTTGACAGCCCTAACTATGGCTACACCTTC.

This clonotype has at least ten counts. This chain uses TRBV6-6 with TRBJ1-2; TRBD1 matches 7 bases. The V gene end was trimmed by 4 bases and the J gene end by 0 bases; junction bases not matched to a gene: 11. CDR3 size: 17 residues. Germline V gene data show CDR1 as MNHNY and CDR2 as SVGAGI (reference sequence). The CDR3 region has the DNA TGTGCCAGCAGTTTCCCACAAGGGACAGTGGCTAACTATGGCTACACCTTC. Amino acid sequence: CASSFPQGTVANYGYTF.

The V gene is TRBV2, the J gene TRBJ2-7; 8 bases fit TRBD2. The trim removed 6 bases at V and 2 bases at J, leaving 9 bases unmatched. In germline, CDR1 is SNHLY, CDR2 FYNNEI. The CDR3 totals 15 residues. Here the CDR3 DNA reads TGTGCCAGCAGCCTTAGCGGGAATCGTGCCTACGAGCAGTACTTC. It specifies CASSLSGNRAYEQYF.

This chain uses TRBV4-3 with TRBJ2-7; 7 bases agree with TRBD1. CDR1 and CDR2 from the germline V gene are LGHNA and YSLEER. The CDR3 extends over 14 amino acids. J lost 3 bases, V lost 4 bases, and 6 bases had no gene match. As DNA, the CDR3 is TGCGCCAGCAGCCGAGAGACAGGGAACTACGAGCAGTACTTC. This codes for CASSRETGNYEQYF.

The chain is built from TRBV7-2 and TRBJ2-3; no definite D call. Germline assignment: CDR1 SGHTA and CDR2 FQGNSA. V was cut by 3 bases and J by 5 bases, with 9 bases left in between. The CDR3 is made up of 13 amino acids. The CDR3 DNA follows: TGTGCCAGCAGCTTCTCTCTAGAAGATACGCAGTATTTT. Translating it yields CASSFSLEDTQYF.

This clonotype was seen at least ten times. J is TRBJ2-5 and V is TRBV7-2; D unresolved. The CDR3 is 13 amino acids. From germline, CDR1 is SGHTA and CDR2 FQGNSA. The V and J ends lost 5 bases and 4 bases respectively, with 11 bases between them. The CDR3 reads CASSPTPGETQYF. CDR3 DNA sequence: TGTGCCAGCAGCCCGACCCCAGGAGAGACCCAGTACTTC. Variable domain in full (rest from reference TRBV7-2 and TRBJ2-5): GAGVSQSPSNKVTEKGKDVELRCDPISGHTALYWYRQSLGQGLEFLIYFQGNSAPDKSGLPSDRFSAERTGGSVSTLTIQRTQQEDSAVYLCASSPTPGETQYFGPGTRLLVL.

The chain carries TRBV7-8 and TRBJ2-7, with D perhaps TRBD1 or TRBD2 (6 bases each). This CDR3 has 14 amino acids. Trimming left V 3 bases short and J 2 bases short, with 11 bases between. CDR1 and CDR2 (germline): SGHVS, FQNEAQ. The CDR3 region has the DNA TGTGCCAGCAGCTTTGCCCGGGGGCCCTACGAGCAGTACTTC. Its translation is CASSFARGPYEQYF.

This clonotype was counted many times. This chain joins TRBV4-3 and TRBJ2-7, with D possibly matching TRBD1 (5 bases). This CDR3 is built from 13 residues. CDR1 is LGHNA and CDR2 is YSLEER in the germline V gene. V lost 1 base, J lost 6 bases, and 10 bases lay in between. The CDR3 DNA is TGCGCCAGCAGCCAAGGCAGGGTGCGCGAGCAGTACTTC. This translates into CASSQGRVREQYF.

The table lists this clonotype with a few counts. The chain employs TRBV4-3 and TRBJ2-7; perhaps TRBD1 as D (6 bases). CDR1 and CDR2 (germline): LGHNA, YSLEER. Between the trimmed V and J ends, which lost 0 bases and 0 bases, there was a span of 18 bases. The CDR3 runs to 18 residues. For the CDR3, the DNA is TGCGCCAGCAGCCAAGAATGGGTGCAGGGGTCTCCCTCCTACGAGCAGTACTTC. Translation: CASSQEWVQGSPSYEQYF.

This clonotype was observed many times. The chain has TRBV18 and TRBJ2-3; 9 bases are a match to TRBD2. The ends lost 2 bases at V and 8 bases at J; junction bases unmatched: 5. The CDR3 is made up of 14 amino acids. Germline assignment: CDR1 KGHSH and CDR2 LQKENI. The CDR3 here is CASSPAGGPGTQYF. The CDR3 nucleotides read TGTGCCAGCTCACCAGCGGGGGGGCCAGGTACGCAGTATTTT.

V usage is TRBV6-5 and J usage is TRBJ1-1, with 8 bases lining up with TRBD1. V lost 8 bases to trimming and J lost 4 bases; unmatched junction nucleotides: 9. The CDR3 contains 14 residues. Germline V lookup: CDR1 MNHEY, CDR2 SVGAGI. In DNA, the CDR3 is TGTGCCAGCGGACGGACAGGGTTACCCACTGAAGCTTTCTTT. Protein product: CASGRTGLPTEAFF.

At least ten counts were recorded for this clonotype. The chain uses TRBV29-1 and TRBJ2-3; D not resolved. The CDR3 loop spans 10 amino acids. Between the trimmed V and J ends, which lost 5 bases and 5 bases, there was a span of 5 bases. The germline gives CDR1 SQVTM, CDR2 ANQGSEA. The CDR3 loop reads CSVLGDTQYF. The CDR3 coding sequence is TGCAGCGTTTTAGGAGATACGCAGTATTTT.

There are many counts of this clonotype. CDR3 in DNA: TGTGCCAGCAGTGAGGAGACGGATGGAAACACCATATATTTT. It is translated as CASSEETDGNTIYF. The chain couples TRBV12-3 or TRBV12-4 to TRBJ1-3; D unresolved. The CDR3 runs 14 residues. V lost 5 bases and J 3 bases, leaving 11 bases between the germline ends.

This clonotype was counted only a few times. This CDR3 is CASSLGAVSGNTIYF. CDR3 nucleotide sequence: TGCGCCAGCAGCTTGGGGGCCGTCTCTGGAAACACCATATATTTT. The rearrangement uses TRBV5-1 and TRBJ1-3; D not resolved. V was clipped by 0 bases and J by 0 bases, with 7 bases between them. The germline V gene encodes CDR1 SGHRS and CDR2 YFSETQ. This CDR3 is built from 15 residues.

The chain couples TRBV21-1 to TRBJ2-3; the tabulated D call, TRBD1, remains unverified against the DNA. TRBV21-1 constitutes a pseudogene. The CDR3 is 15 amino acids. This CDR3 reads CASSKEKGDTDTQYF. CDR3 nucleotides: TGTGCCAGCAGCAAAGAGAAGGGGGACACAGATACGCAGTATTTT.

This chain connects TRBV28 to TRBJ1-5; D is perhaps TRBD1 (5 bases). Germline V CDR1 and CDR2: MDHEN, SYDVKM. The CDR3 runs to 14 residues. V lost 3 bases and J 5 bases, leaving 11 bases between the germline ends. CDR3 DNA: TGTGCCAGCAGTTTCCCAGGGAATCATCAGCCCCAGCATTTT. It encodes CASSFPGNHQPQHF.

The genes are TRBV5-6 and TRBJ2-5; TRBD2 matches 12 bases. V was pared by 4 bases and J by 2 bases, with 6 bases of the junction left unmatched. The germline V gene has CDR1 SGHDT and CDR2 YYEEEE. This CDR3 has 16 residues. CDR3 loop: CASSETSGGVQETQYF. The CDR3 DNA is TGTGCCAGCAGCGAGACTAGCGGGGGCGTACAAGAGACCCAGTACTTC.

In this sample, this clonotype turned up a few times. The CDR3 region has the DNA TGTGCCAGCGGGACCTCTCTTAATTCACCCCTCCACTTT. It encodes CASGTSLNSPLHF. The rearrangement joins TRBV6-5 to TRBJ1-6, with D tentatively TRBD1 (5 bases). V lost 8 bases, J lost 6 bases, and 11 bases lay in between. This CDR3 is 13 amino acids long. Looked up from germline, CDR1 is MNHEY and CDR2 is SVGAGI.